A selection of T cell receptor beta chains follows, all from one sample in a study of long-term antiretroviral therapy in people with HIV. Data came from immunoSEQ multiplex PCR; TCRdb stores just in-frame clones and leaves some out. The repertoire holds 30,000 to 40,000 clones, 97% seen once, with about 3% in the top ten. The input for sequencing was unsorted PBMCs, taken 6.9 years after starting antiretroviral therapy. These receptor sequences come from a man between 25 and 39 years old with HIV. Each CDR3 is given with its conserved first and last residue. A D gene is named only where the DNA matches it firmly. Clone size is stated in some rows and not others, as once, few, many or a class when expanded.

-	TRBJ1-2	TRBV30	-	TGTGCCTGGAGGAACAGGGTTAATGGCTACACCTTC	CAWRNRVNGYTF
-	TRBJ1-1	TRBV11-2	-	TGTGCCAGCAGCTTAGGGGGGGCGGGAGCTTTCTTT	CASSLGGAGAFF
TRBD1	TRBJ1-1	TRBV29-1	-	TGCAGCGTTGGAGGGACAGGGACCACGGAAGCTTTCTTT	CSVGGTGTTEAFF
TRBD1	TRBJ1-1	TRBV19	-	TGTGCCAGTAGTTTAACAGGGGGCGTGAACACTGAAGCTTTCTTT	CASSLTGGVNTEAFF
-	TRBJ2-2	TRBV7-8	-	TGTGCCAGCAGCATAACAGGCGAACCCACCGGGGAGCTGTTTTTT	CASSITGEPTGELFF
-	TRBJ1-2	TRBV30	-	TGTGCCTGGAGTACCCCCATGGGGGAGGGTGGCTACACCTTC	CAWSTPMGEGGYTF
TRBD2	TRBJ2-1	TRBV5-1	-	TGCGCCAGCAGCTTGATTAGCGGGAGAACTGAGCAGTTCTTC	CASSLISGRTEQFF
TRBD2	TRBJ2-5	TRBV25-1	-	TGTGCCAGCAGTTTAAGACTAGCGGGGGGCCAAGAGACCCAGTACTTC	CASSLRLAGGQETQYF
-	TRBJ2-1	TRBV13	-	TGTGCCAGCAGCTTAGGCACAGCCAGCTCCTACAATGAGCAGTTCTTC	CASSLGTASSYNEQFF
TRBD2	TRBJ2-1	TRBV7-2	-	TGTGCCAGCAGCGACGGACTAGCGGGAGTTAATGAGCAGTTCTTC	CASSDGLAGVNEQFF
TRBD2	TRBJ2-3	TRBV11-2	-	TGTGCCAGCAGCTTAACGGGGGGGGAAACTAGATATACGCAGTATTTT	CASSLTGGETRYTQYF
-	TRBJ1-5	TRBV6-4	-	TGTGCCAGCAGTGACCGCGGACACGGCAATAGCAATCAGCCCCAGCATTTT	CASSDRGHGNSNQPQHF
TRBD1	TRBJ2-7	TRBV5-6	-	TGTGCCAGCAGCTTGCGGGACAGGGAAACTAACGAGCAGTACTTC	CASSLRDRETNEQYF
-	TRBJ2-7	TRBV10-3	few	TGTGCCATCAGTGAGTCGTCGGTTACCTACGAGCAGTACTTC	CAISESSVTYEQYF
-	TRBJ2-7	TRBV7-8	-	TGTGCCAGCAGCTTACTTAGTGGCGGGCAGGCTAGCTCCTACGAGCAGTACTTC	CASSLLSGGQASSYEQYF
-	TRBJ2-7	TRBV19	-	TGTGCCAGTAGTATTAGATCTAGTCACTACGAGCAGTACTTC	CASSIRSSHYEQYF
-	TRBJ2-3	TRBV2	-	TGTGCCAGCAGGGGCCCAGATACGCAGTATTTT	CASRGPDTQYF
-	TRBJ2-5	TRBV29-1	-	TGCAGCGTTGGGGCGAGAGAGACCCAGTACTTC	CSVGARETQYF
-	TRBJ1-3	TRBV9	-	TGTGCCAGCAGCGTAGGCCCCAGTGATTACTCTGGAAACACCATATATTTT	CASSVGPSDYSGNTIYF
TRBD1	TRBJ1-2	TRBV7-9	-	TGTGCCAGCAGCTTAGGGTTGAGGGGGCCTGCCAACTATGGCTACACCTTC	CASSLGLRGPANYGYTF
-	TRBJ2-2	TRBV2	-	TGTGCCAGCAGATGGGGGTCCGGGGAGCTGTTTTTT	CASRWGSGELFF
-	TRBJ1-5	TRBV6-5	-	TGTGCCAGCAGTTCGAGGGGTAAGAATCAGCCCCAGCATTTT	CASSSRGKNQPQHF
-	TRBJ1-5	TRBV30	medium-sized	TGTGCCTGGAGCGGACTAAGGAATCAGCCCCAGCATTTT	CAWSGLRNQPQHF
-	TRBJ2-3	TRBV10-3	-	TGTGCCATCAGTGTGGGGGGCACAGATACGCAGTATTTT	CAISVGGTDTQYF
-	TRBJ1-2	TRBV9	-	TGTGCCAGCGCCGAGGGAACTGACTATGGCTACACCTTC	CASAEGTDYGYTF
TRBD1	TRBJ1-4	TRBV7-2	-	TGTGCCAGCAGCTTAGGACAGGGGGCGCGGGATGAAAAACTGTTTTTT	CASSLGQGARDEKLFF
-	TRBJ2-5	TRBV13	-	TGTGCCAGCAGCTTAGGCCAGATAGGAGAGACCCAGTACTTC	CASSLGQIGETQYF
TRBD1	TRBJ2-1	TRBV6-6	-	TGTGCCAGCAGAACCCCGGGACAGGGGTCCCCCTTGGCATTCTTC	CASRTPGQGSPLAFF
-	TRBJ1-1	TRBV29-1	-	TGCAGCGTTGAAGCCTCGGGGTTGAACACTGAAGCTTTCTTT	CSVEASGLNTEAFF
-	TRBJ2-7	TRBV7-2	once	TGTGCCAGCAGCTTACTCGAGGGGACCCACGAGCAGTACTTC	CASSLLEGTHEQYF
-	TRBJ1-1	TRBV7-9	-	TGTGCCAGCAGCTTTGGGGAATACACTGAAGCTTTCTTT	CASSFGEYTEAFF
-	TRBJ1-4	TRBV13	-	TGTGCCAGCAGCTTAGGAGACAGGTTAGATGAAAAACTGTTTTTT	CASSLGDRLDEKLFF
-	TRBJ1-2	TRBV5-8	-	TGTGCCAGCAGCTCTGGACCGCTTAACTATGGCTACACCTTC	CASSSGPLNYGYTF
-	TRBJ1-5	TRBV5-6	-	TGTGCCAGCAGCTTGGGGGGCTCCAATCAGCCCCAGCATTTT	CASSLGGSNQPQHF
-	TRBJ1-2	TRBV25-1	few	TGTGCCAGCAGTGACCAGGGTGACGGCTACACCTTC	CASSDQGDGYTF
-	TRBJ2-3	TRBV9	-	TGTGCCAGCAGCGTAGACCTGGGCGGCGGATACACAGATACGCAGTATTTT	CASSVDLGGGYTDTQYF
-	TRBJ1-4	TRBV7-6	-	TGTGCCAGCAGCGGAGGGACCGCGGAACTGTTTTTT	CASSGGTAELFF
-	TRBJ1-6	TRBV10-3	-	TGTGCCATCAGTAACCTATCTCCGATGGGATCACCCCTCCACTTT	CAISNLSPMGSPLHF
-	TRBJ1-6	TRBV6-5	-	TGTGCCAGCAGAAGGGGAGAAGGTTCACCCCTCCACTTT	CASRRGEGSPLHF
-	TRBJ1-3	TRBV25-1	-	TGTGCCAGCGGGGGGGAGCCAGACTCTGGAAACACCATATATTTT	CASGGEPDSGNTIYF
-	TRBJ1-5	TRBV19	-	TGTGCCAGTAGTTTCGATAGCAATCAGCCCCAGCATTTT	CASSFDSNQPQHF
TRBD1	TRBJ2-1	TRBV6-5	-	TGTGCCAGCAGTCCTAGGACAGGGTACAATGAGCAGTTCTTC	CASSPRTGYNEQFF
-	TRBJ2-2	TRBV7-9	-	TGTGCCAGCAGCTGGAAGGGCTCGGGCACCGGGGAGCTGTTTTTT	CASSWKGSGTGELFF
TRBD2	TRBJ2-3	TRBV19	-	TGTGCCACTTCAGTACTAGCGGGAGTGGTGTCAGATACGCAGTATTTT	CATSVLAGVVSDTQYF
-	TRBJ2-7	TRBV6-1	-	TGTGCCAGCAGTGAGGGTGGGCAGGACTACGAGCAGTACTTC	CASSEGGQDYEQYF
TRBD2	TRBJ2-7	TRBV27	-	TGTGCCAGCAGTCCAAGACTAGCGGGAGTCGAGCAGTACTTC	CASSPRLAGVEQYF
-	TRBJ2-3	TRBV5-4	once	TGTGCCAGCAGCACAACCGGGACTCAAATCACAGATACGCAGTATTTT	CASSTTGTQITDTQYF
TRBD1	TRBJ2-5	TRBV19	few	TGTGCCAGTAGTCCACGACAGGGACAAGAGACCCAGTACTTC	CASSPRQGQETQYF
-	TRBJ1-1	TRBV13	-	TGTGCCAGCAGCTCGACGACAAAGATGAACACTGAAGCTTTCTTT	CASSSTTKMNTEAFF
-	TRBJ2-6	TRBV12-5	once	TGTGCTAGTGGTAGTATGTATGCAGGACAAAGTCGGGCCAACGTCCTGACTTTC	CASGSMYAGQSRANVLTF
-	TRBJ1-2	TRBV27	-	TGTGCCAGCAGCAGTTCCGAACACTATGGCTACACCTTC	CASSSSEHYGYTF
-	TRBJ1-3	TRBV4-1	-	TGCGCCAGCAGCCAAAGGGGGAGCCCTGCCGGAAACACCATATATTTT	CASSQRGSPAGNTIYF